Described below is a single TCR beta chain sequence and its context. This clone's antigen is unknown. This entry belongs to a study of cytomegalovirus exposure and HLA in healthy donors (dated by TCRdb to the late 2010s). Context from the whole study: An earlier analysis of 587 of the donors reported more than 250 Gb of sequence data and more than 90 million unique TCR beta sequences from about 180 million T cells. Around 330 gigabases of sequencing data and 75 million to 85 million unique TCR sequences made up an early release that covered approximately 650 HLA-typed donors. Of the roughly 400 genotyped donors, over 70% fell in the genetic ancestry cluster associated with self-reported Caucasian donors. The study aimed to test whether signatures of past pathogen exposure could be identified by cataloging public T cell receptors. The study profiled the T cell repertoires of under 700 subjects by immunosequencing and related them to cytomegalovirus serostatus. Along with the roughly 710-subject first cohort, a separate validation cohort of about 110 different subjects was used. The study combined high-throughput TCR immunosequencing, statistical association of individual TCRs with disease status, and machine learning to predict cytomegalovirus infection status. A later analysis re-examined previously published TCR beta repertoires from 610 or so donors and added high-resolution HLA genotyping to investigate patterns of TCR occurrence. Rather than drawing on any new phenotypic data, the later analysis identified candidate immune exposures from TCR beta sequences and the way those sequences occurred across donors. To decide whether each TCR beta V gene segment behaved as functional or pseudogenic, an earlier analysis of some 540 of the donors relied on high-throughput TCR beta sequencing. Donor age, sex, ethnicity and CMV serostatus were compiled alongside the repertoire data. A later genetic analysis used genome-wide SNP genotypes for about three fifths of the roughly 700 donors, treating that subset as a discovery cohort. Every discovery cohort repertoire had been produced on one sequencing platform. Class I and class II HLA loci were covered by the typing at four-digit resolution. The number of donors typed differed by locus, with about 620-630 for A, B, C, DRB1 and DQB1, around 560 for DQA1, about 610 for DPA1, and around 430 for DPB1. Several DR-DQ haplotypes were handled as single units for association and clustering because linkage in the cohort was strong. Among 300 to 450 genotyped donors of the cohort, an average of about 240,000 unique TCR beta nucleotide sequences were sequenced per donor, about a sixth of them non-productive.

The study at large found these results: Linkage disequilibrium might explain the correlated functional status among segregating V segments, but an unknown experimental factor could not be ruled out. Cytomegalovirus status was reported to be diagnosed by the classifier with high specificity and sensitivity in both the original and validation cohorts. The authors suggested that the approach could potentially be generalized to other disease states and immunological phenotypes. While some public TCRs were present in many individuals, most TCR sequences turned up only very rarely across donors. When HLA alleles, especially DR and DQ, strongly co-occurred, attributing TCR associations to individual alleles was difficult. The cohort was sequenced for TCR beta chains only, and without alpha or paired-chain data the features that could be detected were limited. Three of the identified cytomegalovirus-associated TCR beta chains were confirmed in vitro to be specific for cytomegalovirus antigens. In a later genetic analysis, a missense DCLRE1C variant was associated with V-gene and J-gene trimming of TCR beta chains, and the association was replicated in an independent cohort. In a later analysis, several top co-occurrence clusters were reported to appear linked to parvovirus B19, influenza, CMV and Epstein-Barr virus. Because HLA typing was unavailable for some donors at each locus, only the typed subset was used in association tests. A group of highly shared sequence variants was considered likely to be a technical artifact of the sequencing pipeline. A total of 164 TCR beta chains were listed by the study as associated with cytomegalovirus. The earlier analysis of around 600 of the donors excluded some 15 rarely observed V segments, including chromosome 9 orphons, because counts were too low. Sequencing depth was assumed to be roughly uniform across donors in the presence/absence analyses, though that assumption may not hold. In a later analysis, HLA-associated TCR beta chains were found to be more clonally expanded and to have lower generation probabilities than equally common non-associated chains. Most CMV-associated TCR beta chains appeared to be HLA-restricted in a later analysis, and the HLA associations seemed to be driven largely by CMV exposure. A further reported finding was that TCR beta sequences accurately predicted the HLA-A and HLA-B alleles for most subjects in the first cohort. In a later analysis, the rate of TCR association differed among HLA loci, with DRB1 alleles having the most associated TCRs and HLA-C alleles having the fewest. For the cohort, immune exposure information was limited to CMV serostatus. Compared with the 666-donor mean, donors in an Asian-associated ancestry cluster had fewer N-insertions in productive TCRs, according to a later genetic analysis. The 87-base-pair reads could not distinguish some IMGT-functional V segments, including TRBV6-2 and TRBV6-3, so those segments were excluded. In a later analysis, over 15,000 TCR beta sequences were associated with specific HLA alleles at a false discovery rate of 0.05. Broadly in line with IMGT annotations, most TCR beta V segments showed up in productive rearrangements about 90% or about 30% of the time in an earlier analysis of around 600 of the donors.

The CDR3, cysteine through phenylalanine, is 14 amino acids long. CDR3 DNA only is kept here, 42 bases in frame from base 1. The germline V gene (reference sequence) supplies CDR1 SSHAT and CDR2 FNYEAQ. Deletion took 2 bases off V and 5 bases off J, with a span of 10 bases between the germline ends. The cohort was made up of hundreds of healthy bone marrow donors. At the time of sampling, all cohort members were nominally healthy, though unrecorded immune exposures were likely present. The donor was CMV seronegative and belonged to the group of 350 or so seronegative cohort members. A peripheral blood sample was provided by each donor, and peripheral blood mononuclear cells were used for TCR beta sequencing. The Qiagen DNeasy Blood Extraction Kit was used to extract genomic DNA from the blood cell samples. Library construction relied on the immunoSEQ multiplex PCR assay. For the multiplex PCR, a mixture combining 60 forward primers for TCR Vbeta segments and 13 reverse primers for TCR Jbeta segments was used. A multiplex PCR assay on genomic DNA amplified the CDR3 region of rearranged TCR beta genes. Amplified TCR beta libraries were sequenced as 87-base-pair reads on the Illumina HiSeq System. Regarding the original processing steps: A later analysis tallied tens of millions of unique TCR beta chains across the 666 repertoires, and approximately 11 million of those chains were shared by two or more donors. To remove PCR and sequencing errors, raw reads were error-corrected and collapsed into unique sequences using a nearest-neighbor algorithm that merged closely related sequences. To assign V, D and J gene segments, CDR3 sequences were aligned to IMGT reference sequences. For a sequence to be retained, at least a six-nucleotide match to both a V gene segment and a J gene segment was required. Rearrangements were called productive when the CDR3 lacked stop codons and stayed in frame with V and J; all others were non-productive. CDR3 was defined by IMGT convention, running from the second conserved V-encoded cysteine to the conserved J-encoded phenylalanine. Sequences without an unambiguous match to a single V gene segment were excluded from the earlier analysis of 500 to 700 of the donors. In an earlier analysis of several hundred of the donors, V segments were called functional above 56.7% productive rearrangements and were called segregating when the between-donor standard deviation exceeded 5%. A statistical classification framework was built for diagnosing cytomegalovirus status from the catalog of TCR beta chain sequences. In a later analysis, TCR nucleotide sequences were compared against IMGT/GENE-DB human TR gene sequences so that V and J genes could be assigned. The TCRdist pipeline was used in a later analysis to assign CDR3 sequences and most-parsimonious VDJ recombination scenarios. In a later analysis, each TCR beta chain was defined by its CDR3 amino acid sequence together with its V-gene family, and reads lacking a unique V-gene family were excluded. To address suspected cross-contamination and a sequencing artifact, a later analysis removed 592 highly shared, low-generation-probability nucleotide sequences. In a later analysis, a clonal expansion index for each public chain was calculated from normalized within-repertoire ranks of inferred template counts. Generation probabilities in a later analysis came from a VDJ recombination model fitted to out-of-frame rearrangements, and those results were checked against IGoR. Hypergeometric tests were used in a later analysis to score TCR-TCR, TCR-HLA and TCR-CMV co-occurrence, with a repertoire-size bias correction applied to the TCR pairs. In a later analysis, false discovery rates were estimated by permuting HLA or CMV assignments 20 times. In a later analysis, co-occurring TCRs were grouped using DBSCAN, with TCRdist sequence similarity added in when clustering inside HLA-allele-positive subsets. Co-occurrence clustering excluded repertoires with fewer than 30,000 or more than 120,000 public chains, plus five with anomalous nucleotide sharing. This immuneACCESS table, as held by TCRdb, lists in-frame sequences with V and J called but not all clones. Of the missing ones, under half trace to an unresolved V gene in checked studies; the others have no known cause. Clone size and V and J calls were adopted from that table, with D and trimming inferred from the DNA. This sample's table lists some 130,000 clones. Over 1.5% of the sample comes from the top ten.

The chain employs TRBV7-7 and TRBJ2-1; no D gene call is confident. Specimen: PBMCs. The receptor was derived from a young man in good health and CMV-seronegative. The nucleotides read TGTGCCAGCAGCTTATTTTCTTCCGACAATGAGCAGTTCTTC. This yields the protein CASSLFSSDNEQFF.